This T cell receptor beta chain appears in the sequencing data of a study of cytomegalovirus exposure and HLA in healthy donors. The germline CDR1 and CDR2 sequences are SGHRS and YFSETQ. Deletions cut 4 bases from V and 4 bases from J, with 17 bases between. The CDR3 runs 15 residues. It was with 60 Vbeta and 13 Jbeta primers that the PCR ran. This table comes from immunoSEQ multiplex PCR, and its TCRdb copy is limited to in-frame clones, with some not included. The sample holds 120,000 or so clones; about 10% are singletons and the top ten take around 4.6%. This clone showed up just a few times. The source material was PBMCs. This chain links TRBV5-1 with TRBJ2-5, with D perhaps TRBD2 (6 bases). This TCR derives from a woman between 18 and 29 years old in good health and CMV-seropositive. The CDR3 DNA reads TGCGCCAGCAGCGAGGAGCGGGTACTGGGAGAGACCCAGTACTTC. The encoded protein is CASSEERVLGETQYF.